The rows below give T cell receptor beta chains drawn from one sample of a study of shared clonotypes between healthy human individuals. Assay used: immunoSEQ multiplex PCR; TCRdb lists only in-frame clones, some missing. The sample gives 2,500,000 or so clones, 85% to 95% of which show up once; 0.11% to 0.15% is in the top ten. The sample taken for sequencing was naive CD4+ T cells sorted from blood. Receptors were obtained from a man younger than 30 in good health. The CDR3 runs from the conserved cysteine through the conserved F or W. D genes are given only for firm matches. Clone size is not always given. Where it is, it says once, few, many or a class for expanded clones.

TRBV18,-,once,TRBJ2-7,TGTGCCAGCTCACCAGGACAGAGCTCCCTCTACGAGCAGTACTTC,CASSPGQSSLYEQYF
TRBV7-9,-,few,TRBJ1-1,TGTGCCAGCAGCTTACGGACGCTGAACACTGAAGCTTTCTTT,CASSLRTLNTEAFF
TRBV6-1,-,-,TRBJ1-1,TGTGCCAGCAGTGGCCAGGTTAACACTGAAGCTTTCTTT,CASSGQVNTEAFF
TRBV5-1,-,-,TRBJ1-4,TGCGCCAGCAGCCACAACAACCCGTTCAGCCAAACTAATGAAAAACTGTTTTTT,CASSHNNPFSQTNEKLFF
TRBV29-1,-,-,TRBJ2-5,TGCAGCGTTGAAGTAGGGCGAAAGTCGGGGGAGCAGTACTTC,CSVEVGRKSGEQYF
TRBV7-7,TRBD2,-,TRBJ2-5,TGTGCTAGCAGCGTCGGGACTAGCGGACAAGAGACCCAGTACTTC,CASSVGTSGQETQYF
TRBV18,-,-,TRBJ2-3,TGTGCCAGCTCACCGTCTAGCACAGATACGCAGTATTTT,CASSPSSTDTQYF
TRBV4-3,-,-,TRBJ1-2,TGCGCCAGCAGCCAAGCAAGCCAGATTTATGGCTACACCTTC,CASSQASQIYGYTF
TRBV25-1,-,-,TRBJ1-5,TGTGCCAGCAGTTGGGGTGGGGGGGCAGGTCAGCCCCAGCATTTT,CASSWGGGAGQPQHF
TRBV5-1,TRBD1,-,TRBJ2-6,TGCGCCAGCAGCACCCAACAGGGGGCGAGCGTCCTGACTTTC,CASSTQQGASVLTF
TRBV12-5,-,once,TRBJ2-2,TGTGCTAGTGGTTCAGGGAACACCGGGGAGCTGTTTTTT,CASGSGNTGELFF
TRBV7-2,-,-,TRBJ1-1,TGTGCCAGCAGCTCGAACAGGGCCACTGAAGCTTTCTTT,CASSSNRATEAFF
TRBV10-2,-,-,TRBJ2-7,TGCGCCAGCAGTGAGCCAGGGAGCTCCTACGAGCAGTACTTC,CASSEPGSSYEQYF
TRBV5-6,-,-,TRBJ1-4,TGTGCCAGCAGCTTGGGACGGTCTAATGAAAAACTGTTTTTT,CASSLGRSNEKLFF
TRBV5-5,-,-,TRBJ2-7,TGTGCCACCCGACAGGCGAGCTCCTACGAGCAGTACTTC,CATRQASSYEQYF
TRBV7-2,-,-,TRBJ2-2,TGTGCCAGCAGCATCCTCGGAGCGGGTGGAGGCACCGGGGAGCTGTTTTTT,CASSILGAGGGTGELFF
TRBV18,TRBD1,-,TRBJ1-1,TGTGCCAGCTCACCACCGGGACAGGGGGCGCATACTGAAGCTTTCTTT,CASSPPGQGAHTEAFF
TRBV18,-,-,TRBJ1-3,TGTGCCAGCTCACCACCGACAGGTTCTGGAAACACCATATATTTT,CASSPPTGSGNTIYF
TRBV9,-,-,TRBJ1-3,TGTGCCAGCAGCGACCAGGGCCTCTCTGGAAACACCATATATTTT,CASSDQGLSGNTIYF
TRBV4-1,TRBD2,-,TRBJ2-5,TGCGCCAGCAGCCAAGCCGGGACTAGCGGGGGACGGCGAGAGACCCAGTACTTC,CASSQAGTSGGRRETQYF
TRBV29-1,TRBD1,-,TRBJ2-3,TGCAGCGCTGCCCCACTTGGTGTTCGACAGGGATTCACAGATACGCAGTATTTT,CSAAPLGVRQGFTDTQYF
TRBV4-1,TRBD1,-,TRBJ1-2,TGCGCCAGCAGCCAAGACGGACAGGGGGCTTTAAACTATGGCTACACCTTC,CASSQDGQGALNYGYTF
TRBV28,-,-,TRBJ1-2,TGTGCCAGCAAGGGGGACGATGGCTACACCTTC,CASKGDDGYTF
TRBV2,TRBD1,-,TRBJ1-2,TGTGCCGGCTGGACAGGGTTTGGCTATGGCTACACCTTC,CAGWTGFGYGYTF
TRBV4-2,-,-,TRBJ2-1,TGTGCCAGCAGCCAAGAGGGGTGGGGACCGACCTCCTACAATGAGCAGTTCTTC,CASSQEGWGPTSYNEQFF
TRBV10-3,-,-,TRBJ2-3,TGTGCCATCAGTGGTGCGACGGGCGGAACAGATACGCAGTATTTT,CAISGATGGTDTQYF
TRBV14,TRBD1,-,TRBJ1-2,TGTGCCAGCAGCTTGGGACAGAACTATGGCTACACCTTC,CASSLGQNYGYTF
TRBV2,-,-,TRBJ2-5,TGTGCCAGCATCGGTCAAGTACCTTTGGAGACCCAGTACTTC,CASIGQVPLETQYF
TRBV11-2,TRBD1,-,TRBJ2-7,TGTGCCAGCAGCCCCAGGGGGTTCTGGGACGAGCAGTACTTC,CASSPRGFWDEQYF
TRBV28,-,-,TRBJ2-5,TGTGCCAGCAGTAGGACTGAGGCGACCCAGTACTTC,CASSRTEATQYF
TRBV5-1,-,-,TRBJ2-1,TGCGCCAGCAGCTTGGGGGGTGGCGGATACAATGAGCAGTTCTTC,CASSLGGGGYNEQFF
TRBV30,-,-,TRBJ1-5,TGTGCCTGGAGTGAGGGGGGCGGAGATCAGCCCCAGCATTTT,CAWSEGGGDQPQHF
TRBV5-8,-,-,TRBJ2-7,TGTGCCAGCAGCCCCCAGGGCCGGGGCGAGCAGTACTTC,CASSPQGRGEQYF
TRBV19,-,-,TRBJ2-1,TGTGCCAGTAGTATAAACAATGAGCAGTTCTTC,CASSINNEQFF
TRBV30,-,once,TRBJ1-4,TGTGCCTATACCCGATTTGGGGCTGGGGATGAAAAACTGTTTTTT,CAYTRFGAGDEKLFF
TRBV6-1,TRBD2,-,TRBJ2-1,TGTGCCAGCAACCCACTAGCGGGATCTGGCAATGAGCAGTTCTTC,CASNPLAGSGNEQFF
TRBV5-1,-,-,TRBJ1-2,TGCGCCAGCAGCTTACAGGATGACTATGGCTACACCTTC,CASSLQDDYGYTF
TRBV7-9,TRBD1,once,TRBJ1-4,TGTGCCAGCAGCCGGGACAGGGGGGATGAAAAACTGTTTTTT,CASSRDRGDEKLFF
TRBV29-1,-,-,TRBJ2-5,TGCAGCGTTAGGACCGCTCCCCAAGAGACCCAGTACTTC,CSVRTAPQETQYF
TRBV7-9,TRBD2,-,TRBJ2-5,TGTGCCAGCAGCTCCCTGGGACTAGCGGGGGTAAAGGCCCAGTACTTC,CASSSLGLAGVKAQYF
TRBV6-5,-,-,TRBJ1-5,TGTGCCAGCAGTTACTCCCTTAATCAGCCCCAGCATTTT,CASSYSLNQPQHF
TRBV7-7,-,once,TRBJ2-5,TGTGCTAGCAGCGAAGGACAGGCGGGGGCGTACCAAGAGACCCAGTACTTC,CASSEGQAGAYQETQYF
TRBV11-2,TRBD1,-,TRBJ1-6,TGTGCCAGCAGCTCTGGACAGGTCAACTCACCCCTCCACTTT,CASSSGQVNSPLHF
TRBV25-1,TRBD1,-,TRBJ1-2,TGTGCCAGCCGAGGGACAGTTGAAAACTATGGCTACACCTTC,CASRGTVENYGYTF
TRBV27,TRBD1,-,TRBJ1-5,TGTGCCAGCAAGGGGACAGGGGGAAAGGATCAGCCCCAGCATTTT,CASKGTGGKDQPQHF